The source of this T cell receptor beta chain is a study of blood T cell repertoires in COVID-19 (dated by TCRdb to 2018 to 2021). In terms of the full investigation: The collaborator samples originated in the United States, Italy and Spain and spanned the acute and convalescent phases of COVID-19. The repertoires were released in a freely available public database intended as a resource for research on the immune response to SARS-CoV-2. Where available, HLA class I and class II types were obtained from metadata supplied by the sample provider rather than from assay-based typing. Deeply sampled blood TCRbeta repertoires from subjects exposed to, actively infected with, or recovered from COVID-19 were included in the dataset. Samples came from the ongoing ImmuneRACE study (first 160 participants) plus 1,254 subjects from 6 global collaborators. The material from the prospective study consisted of cDNA or gDNA derived from T cells, B-cell-depleted T cells, or PBMCs. The sample metadata nearly always contained a de-identified subject ID, COVID-19 status, age in years and sex. What the study reported, not specific to this receptor: Clinical and demographic metadata were provided uncurated, with the amount varying by source and participant.

The germline V gene (reference sequence) provides CDR1 LNHDA and CDR2 SQIVND. V is pared back by 4 bases and J by 4 bases, with 9 bases lying between the germline termini. The CDR3 runs 13 residues from the cysteine to the phenylalanine. The entry retains the CDR3 DNA only, 39 bases that are in frame from base 1. Participants in the prospective study were enrolled through a virtual design, were aged roughly 18 to 100 years, and lived in 24 United States geographic areas. In the prospective study, cohorts were assigned on the basis of participant-reported clinical history obtained from a screening survey and a study questionnaire. In the prospective study, whole blood, serum and a nasopharyngeal or oropharyngeal swab were collected from each participant by mobile phlebotomists. Participants in the prospective study had the option to provide additional blood draws and questionnaires over an approximately 2-month period. Blood samples from the prospective study were shipped frozen or at room temperature prior to DNA extraction.

This clone was observed a single time. The antigen it recognizes is unknown. Per-base qualities were not stored, and no clone one base away is much larger. TCRbeta CDR3 regions were amplified from genomic DNA using the immunoSEQ Assay, a bias-controlled multiplex PCR. The study's own analysis went as follows. The number of nucleated cells in each sample was estimated from the amplification of reference gene primers within the assay. To quantify the absolute abundance of each unique TCRbeta CDR3 rearrangement, sequence reads were collapsed and filtered. For each sample, productive Simpson clonality was calculated by taking the square root of Simpson's diversity index across productive rearrangements. TCRdb holds this immuneACCESS table with in-frame rearrangements only. Some clones are missing; in checked studies, unresolved V genes explain under half, and the rest has no known cause. The V and J calls and the clone size are those of that table, but D and trimming were determined from the DNA. Recorded for this sample are roughly 290,000 clones; nearly 90% of them occurred a single time. The ten largest make up about 1.7% of the sample.

This receptor was obtained from a woman younger than 35 with acute COVID-19. This chain joins TRBV19 to TRBJ2-3; no confident D gene assignment can be made. Input material: PBMCs or T cells enriched from blood (not recorded which). The DNA sequence follows: TGTGCCAGTAGTAGACAAGTGTCAGATACGCAGTATTTT. This sequence encodes CASSRQVSDTQYF.